Each of the 5 T cell receptor beta chains below was sequenced from the same sample in a study of blood T cell repertoires in COVID-19. TCRdb's table, derived via immunoSEQ multiplex PCR, lists solely in-frame clones and lacks some. The data hold approximately 190,000 clones, with about 80% observed a single time. Material for sequencing was peripheral blood. These receptors were collected from a man aged 60-69 years with acute or convalescent COVID-19.

Of note for this clone: Other DNA sequences of this sample code for an identical CDR3. The J gene is TRBJ2-1, the V gene TRBV6-5; tentatively, D is TRBD2 (6 bases). The germline V and J ends were trimmed by 0 bases and 9 bases, with 6 bases remaining between them. This CDR3 comprises 12 residues. CDR1 is MNHEY and CDR2 is SVGAGI in the germline V gene. The CDR3 DNA follows: TGTGCCAGCAGTTACTCGGGGGGTGAGCAGTTCTTC. This translates into CASSYSGGEQFF.

Of note for this clone: An end of the junction differs from the germline gene, which may be a read error. V usage is TRBV6-6 and J usage is TRBJ2-1; 12 bases are shared with TRBD2. The CDR3 length is 17 residues. CDR1 MNHNY and CDR2 SVGAGI come from the germline V gene (reference sequence). The CDR3 DNA follows: TGTGCCGGCAGTCCTCAATCCGGGACTAGCGGGTACAATGAGCAGTTCTTC. It codes for CAGSPQSGTSGYNEQFF.

This chain's CDR3 is CASNRGTGELFF. CDR3 nucleotide sequence: TGTGCCAGCAACAGAGGGACCGGGGAGCTGTTTTTT. V is TRBV5-6 and J is TRBJ2-2; TRBD2 is a possible D gene (5 bases). Germline CDR1 SGHDT, CDR2 YYEEEE. The CDR3 has 12 amino acids. V was shortened by 6 bases and J by 5 bases, with 8 bases between the two germline ends.

This clone was picked up one time. The chain combines TRBV6-1 with TRBJ1-5, with D perhaps TRBD1 (5 bases). The length of the CDR3 is 16 residues. CDR1 and CDR2 from the germline V gene are MNHNS and SASEGT. The V end was cut by 3 bases, the J end by 2 bases, with 14 bases between. The CDR3 reads CASSEPRVLGNQPQHF. CDR3 nucleotides: TGTGCCAGCAGTGAGCCCAGGGTCCTCGGCAATCAGCCCCAGCATTTT.

The chain carries TRBV6-5 and TRBJ2-3; 7 bases fit TRBD1. Per the germline V gene, CDR1 is MNHEY and CDR2 is SVGAGI. There are 15 residues in the CDR3. After removal of 2 bases from V and 3 bases from J, the junction contained 5 bases not matched to a gene. The CDR3 is CASSYLTGRTDTQYF. In nucleotides, the CDR3 is TGTGCCAGCAGTTACCTGACAGGGCGGACAGATACGCAGTATTTT.